Listed below are T cell receptor beta chains from one sample, sequenced in a study of human T cells and chemical hapten exposure. A single record per CDR3 protein comes from TCRdb applying MiXCR to the RACE reads. The data show about 120,000 distinct CDR3 sequences, approximately 14% seen once. The sample in question was whole blood, obtained in connection with sensitization to the hapten diphenylcyclopropenone (DPC). The source of these receptors is a young man with alopecia areata. Some clones in this sample may be carry-over from other donors' samples. Both conserved end residues are trimmed from each CDR3. Not every row has a clone size; where given, it reads once, few, many or a size class.

clone size: few; V gene: TRBV11-3; CDR3 length: 13; J gene: TRBJ2-1; CDR3 protein: ASSSRDLLGNEQF
clone size: -; V gene: TRBV4-3; CDR3 length: 16; J gene: TRBJ2-3; CDR3 protein: ASSQESRVRRSTDTQY
clone size: many; V gene: TRBV7-8; CDR3 length: 12; J gene: TRBJ2-1; CDR3 protein: ASSLTGGPHEQF
clone size: -; V gene: TRBV5-6; CDR3 length: 14; J gene: TRBJ2-3; CDR3 protein: ASSWGRGRESNTQY
clone size: few; V gene: TRBV7-8; CDR3 length: 13; J gene: TRBJ2-5; CDR3 protein: ASSLFGTSEETQY
clone size: few; V gene: TRBV6-2/TRBV6-3; CDR3 length: 9; J gene: TRBJ1-5; CDR3 protein: ASSNGAAQH
clone size: -; V gene: TRBV6-6; CDR3 length: 12; J gene: TRBJ1-6; CDR3 protein: ASSFGTASSPLH
clone size: few; V gene: TRBV11-2; CDR3 length: 14; J gene: TRBJ2-3; CDR3 protein: ASSYSGGGLPDTQY
clone size: few; V gene: TRBV5-6; CDR3 length: 15; J gene: TRBJ2-7; CDR3 protein: ASSHGIGLAARREQY
clone size: few; V gene: TRBV6-6; CDR3 length: 15; J gene: TRBJ2-1; CDR3 protein: ASRDRLAGGLNNEQF
clone size: once; V gene: TRBV29-1; CDR3 length: 10; J gene: TRBJ2-3; CDR3 protein: SVRTGGDTQY
clone size: few; V gene: TRBV2; CDR3 length: 11; J gene: TRBJ2-7; CDR3 protein: ASSGAAKYEQY
clone size: -; V gene: TRBV4-1; CDR3 length: 9; J gene: TRBJ2-1; CDR3 protein: ASIEGDEQF
clone size: few; V gene: TRBV28; CDR3 length: 10; J gene: TRBJ2-7; CDR3 protein: ASSPRQDEQY
clone size: many; V gene: TRBV7-6; CDR3 length: 15; J gene: TRBJ2-2; CDR3 protein: ASSLGAGGARTGELF
clone size: -; V gene: TRBV27; CDR3 length: 11; J gene: TRBJ2-5; CDR3 protein: ASSLVGFETQY
clone size: -; V gene: TRBV20-1; CDR3 length: 11; J gene: TRBJ1-3; CDR3 protein: SAPDRLGNTIY
clone size: -; V gene: TRBV6-4; CDR3 length: 14; J gene: TRBJ2-2; CDR3 protein: ASSDSSRGETGELF
clone size: -; V gene: TRBV2; CDR3 length: 14; J gene: TRBJ1-1; CDR3 protein: ASSWDRGRLNTEAF
clone size: -; V gene: TRBV12-3/TRBV12-4; CDR3 length: 14; J gene: TRBJ2-3; CDR3 protein: ASIPASGGVTDTQY
clone size: few; V gene: TRBV12-3/TRBV12-4; CDR3 length: 9; J gene: TRBJ2-1; CDR3 protein: ATGAPGRQF
clone size: few; V gene: TRBV3-1; CDR3 length: 12; J gene: TRBJ1-5; CDR3 protein: ASSPLGSNQPQH
clone size: -; V gene: TRBV7-2; CDR3 length: 14; J gene: TRBJ2-7; CDR3 protein: ASSLNPISGAYEQY
clone size: many; V gene: TRBV10-3; CDR3 length: 12; J gene: TRBJ2-2; CDR3 protein: AIKGQENTGELF
clone size: few; V gene: TRBV21-1; CDR3 length: 13; J gene: TRBJ1-3; CDR3 protein: ASSKGRASGNTIY
clone size: many; V gene: TRBV7-2; CDR3 length: 12; J gene: TRBJ2-7; CDR3 protein: ASSYGRKTYEQY
clone size: -; V gene: TRBV10-2; CDR3 length: 14; J gene: TRBJ1-5; CDR3 protein: ASSVGTGEYFQPQH
clone size: -; V gene: TRBV11-1; CDR3 length: 9; J gene: TRBJ1-1; CDR3 protein: ASSPLSEAF
clone size: -; V gene: TRBV20-1; CDR3 length: 13; J gene: TRBJ1-5; CDR3 protein: SAWTGDYSNQPQH
clone size: few; V gene: TRBV11-3; CDR3 length: 15; J gene: TRBJ2-1; CDR3 protein: ASSFGGGGASYNEQF
clone size: -; V gene: TRBV6-2/TRBV6-3; CDR3 length: 15; J gene: TRBJ2-3; CDR3 protein: ASSYPGAPASTDTQY
clone size: few; V gene: TRBV2; CDR3 length: 13; J gene: TRBJ1-6; CDR3 protein: ASSSRGQGSAPLH
clone size: -; V gene: TRBV9; CDR3 length: 10; J gene: TRBJ2-2; CDR3 protein: ASTANTGELF
clone size: -; V gene: TRBV6-2/TRBV6-3; CDR3 length: 14; J gene: TRBJ2-2; CDR3 protein: ASSYFSGTSAGELF
clone size: few; V gene: TRBV4-3; CDR3 length: 16; J gene: TRBJ1-6; CDR3 protein: ASSQSSRGLPYNSPLH
clone size: -; V gene: TRBV20-1; CDR3 length: 11; J gene: TRBJ1-6; CDR3 protein: SARTGGFSPLH
clone size: -; V gene: TRBV27; CDR3 length: 12; J gene: TRBJ1-2; CDR3 protein: ASSPPGNNYGYT
clone size: few; V gene: TRBV15; CDR3 length: 9; J gene: TRBJ2-1; CDR3 protein: ATSSSSEQF
clone size: -; V gene: TRBV6-5; CDR3 length: 13; J gene: TRBJ2-1; CDR3 protein: ASSYAQTGYNEQF
clone size: few; V gene: TRBV29-1; CDR3 length: 11; J gene: TRBJ2-7; CDR3 protein: SVEDRGPNEQY
clone size: -; V gene: TRBV12-3/TRBV12-4; CDR3 length: 12; J gene: TRBJ2-5; CDR3 protein: ASSLIAGAETQY
clone size: -; V gene: TRBV29-1; CDR3 length: 10; J gene: TRBJ1-1; CDR3 protein: SVEAGGPEAF
clone size: -; V gene: TRBV20-1; CDR3 length: 11; J gene: TRBJ2-3; CDR3 protein: SASPIVGDTQY
clone size: few; V gene: TRBV2; CDR3 length: 11; J gene: TRBJ2-1; CDR3 protein: ASSEGGGLEQF
clone size: -; V gene: TRBV5-1; CDR3 length: 12; J gene: TRBJ2-3; CDR3 protein: ASSPGGRTDTQY
clone size: -; V gene: TRBV29-1; CDR3 length: 10; J gene: TRBJ1-1; CDR3 protein: SVDARNTEAF